A single sample gave rise to the 24 T cell receptor beta chains below, sequenced in a study of T-cell memory formation after mild COVID-19. TCRdb analysed the 5' RACE reads with MiXCR anew, one entry per CDR3 protein. Of around 90,000 distinct CDR3 sequences listed, less than 15% are singletons. The sample taken for sequencing was PBMCs or a T cell subset sorted from them (not recorded which). The source is an adult woman who had mild COVID-19 (a few samples of this study predate the infection). Cell type and time point are not known.

V usage is TRBV29-1 and J usage is TRBJ2-7; TRBD2 matches at 13 bases. There are 17 residues in the CDR3. V lost 0 bases and J lost 2; bases outside the gene matches: 7. Germline V CDR1 and CDR2: SQVTM, ANQGSEA. CDR3 sequence: CSVEDRLAGGRAYEQYF. As DNA, the CDR3 is TGCAGCGTTGAAGATCGACTAGCGGGAGGCCGGGCCTACGAGCAGTACTTC.

CDR3 nucleotides: TGTGCCAGCAGTTACTGGGGGAAGGGGCCGATGAACACTGAAGCTTTCTTT. It translates to CASSYWGKGPMNTEAFF. The V call is TRBV6-2 or TRBV6-3, the J call TRBJ1-1; maybe TRBD1 (5 bases). CDR1 MNHEY and CDR2 SVGEGT come from the germline V gene. CDR3 length: 17 amino acids. Deletions cut 1 base from V and 0 bases from J, with 15 bases between.

This clonotype was found a few times. The CDR3 nucleotides read TGCAGTGCTGATATCGTTGGCTACACCTTC. Its translation: CSADIVGYTF. V and J are TRBV20-1 and TRBJ1-2; D remains ambiguous. This CDR3 has 10 residues. V lost 5 bases and J 7 bases, leaving 8 bases between the germline ends. Germline V gene sequence: CDR1 DFQATT, CDR2 SNEGSKA (reference sequence).

Sample share makes this clonotype medium-sized. At one of its ends the junction is not consistent with the germline gene, which may arise from a read error. This chain joins TRBV5-1 and TRBJ2-7, with D unclear. The CDR3 has 11 amino acids. The germline V gene encodes CDR1 SGHRS and CDR2 YFSETQ. The DNA for the CDR3 is TGTGCCAGCAGCTTAGGCTACGAGCAGTACTTC. Amino acids: CASSLGYEQYF.

This clonotype turned up a few times. The chain couples TRBV24-1 to TRBJ1-5; 9 nucleotides match TRBD1. V trimming: 2 bases; J trimming: 5 bases; junction bases outside the gene matches: 6. In germline, CDR1 is KGHDR, CDR2 SFDVKD. The CDR3 totals 16 residues. The CDR3 sequence is CATSDSDRGEYQPQHF. The CDR3 DNA is TGTGCCACCAGTGATTCGGACAGGGGTGAGTATCAGCCCCAGCATTTT.

V gene TRBV20-1 combines with J gene TRBJ2-3; D may be TRBD2 (6 bases). With 2 bases removed from V and 2 bases from J, the gap between germline ends came to 17 bases. The V gene's germline CDR1 is DFQATT and CDR2 SNEGSKA (reference sequence). The CDR3 sequence is 16 residues long. CDR3 sequence (DNA): TGCAGTGCTAGACGGGACTCTGCCCTGGACACAGATACGCAGTATTTT. Translated, it gives CSARRDSALDTDTQYF.

Ten or more counts support this clonotype. This chain uses TRBV4-2 with TRBJ2-5, with 9 bases identical to TRBD2. Germline values: CDR1 LGHNA, CDR2 YNFKEQ. The CDR3 has 16 residues. J gave up 4 bases and V 0 bases, and 6 bases lay outside the gene matches. The CDR3 DNA is TGTGCCAGCAGCCAAGATTCGGCGGGAGGGCCAGAGACCCAGTACTTC. It yields the protein CASSQDSAGGPETQYF.

In this sample, this clonotype turned up a few times. The chain is built from TRBV20-1 and TRBJ1-3, with D possibly being TRBD1 (6 bases). The ends were cut back, 6 bases at V and 4 bases at J, with 10 bases in the middle. This CDR3 spans 12 amino acids. Germline V gene data show CDR1 as DFQATT and CDR2 as SNEGSKA (reference sequence). The DNA for the CDR3 is TGCAGTGCGCGGACAGTCGGAAACACCATATATTTT. Protein product: CSARTVGNTIYF.

V and J are TRBV7-6 and TRBJ2-1; 9 bases agree with TRBD2. CDR1 is SGHVS, CDR2 FNYEAQ, per germline. V lost 1 base to trimming and J lost 10 bases; unmatched junction nucleotides: 8. This CDR3 comprises 15 residues. CDR3 region: CASSLVVAGAGEQFF. CDR3 in DNA: TGTGCCAGCAGCTTAGTGGTAGCGGGAGCGGGAGAGCAGTTCTTC.

The rearrangement links TRBV27 to TRBJ1-2; D might be TRBD1 (6 bases). Between the trimmed V and J ends, which lost 5 bases and 8 bases, there was a span of 15 bases. CDR1 MNHEY and CDR2 SMNVEV come from the germline V gene (reference sequence). The CDR3 is made up of 13 amino acids. CDR3 coding DNA: TGTGCCAGCAGTCTGGGCGGGGGCGAGGGCTACACCTTC. It yields the protein CASSLGGGEGYTF.

The J gene is TRBJ2-7, the V gene TRBV20-1; 10 nucleotides match TRBD2. This CDR3 comprises 15 residues. Germline loops: CDR1 DFQATT, CDR2 SNEGSKA (reference sequence). The ends lost 3 bases at V and 0 bases at J; junction bases unmatched: 5. The CDR3 bases are TGCAGTGCTAGCCTACTAGCGGGGTACTCCTACGAGCAGTACTTC. It yields the protein CSASLLAGYSYEQYF.

In this sample, this clonotype turned up a few times. The chain joins TRBV7-9 to TRBJ1-2, with D uncertain. This CDR3 comprises 13 residues. Germline V gene data show CDR1 as SEHNR and CDR2 as FQNEAQ (reference sequence). V was shortened by 5 bases and J by 6 bases, with 13 bases between the two germline ends. The CDR3 sequence is CASSIPAKDGYTF. The CDR3, as DNA: TGTGCCAGCAGCATCCCAGCCAAGGATGGCTACACCTTC.

This clonotype was recorded once. The chain employs TRBV14 and TRBJ2-7; 8 bases fit TRBD2. Germline CDR1 SGHDN, CDR2 FVKESK. Trimming at V came to 4 bases and at J to 3 bases, leaving 5 bases not matched to a gene. The CDR3 runs to 14 residues. Here the CDR3 reads CASSRGTRGYEQYF. The DNA for the CDR3 is TGTGCCAGCAGCCGCGGGACTAGGGGCTACGAGCAGTACTTC. The full variable domain, in which reference TRBV14 and TRBJ2-7 provide the parts outside the CDR3, is EAGVTQFPSHSVIEKGQTVTLRCDPISGHDNLYWYRRVMGKEIKFLLHFVKESKQDESGMPNNRFLAERTGGTYSTLKVQPAELEDSGVYFCASSRGTRGYEQYFGPGTRLTVT.

This clonotype was seen a handful of times. The rearrangement joins TRBV20-1 to TRBJ1-1; TRBD1 agrees at 7 bases. After removal of 6 bases from V and 2 bases from J, the junction contained 6 bases not matched to a gene. Per germline, CDR1 DFQATT and CDR2 SNEGSKA (reference sequence). The CDR3 totals 13 residues. Written as DNA, the CDR3 is TGCAGTGCCCGTCGACAGGGAAACACTGAAGCTTTCTTT. As protein: CSARRQGNTEAFF.

Only a few counts were recorded for this clonotype. V and J are TRBV15 and TRBJ2-7; the D gene is possibly TRBD1 (6 bases). The CDR3 is 11 amino acids. Deletions cut 9 bases from V and 7 bases from J, with 13 bases between. The germline CDR1 and CDR2 sequences are LNHNV and YYDKDF (reference sequence). CDR3 sequence reads: CATEDSLEQYF. The CDR3 nucleotides are TGTGCCACTGAGGACAGTCTTGAGCAGTACTTC.

There are a few counts of this clonotype. The chain couples TRBV30 to TRBJ2-2; D is undetermined. Trimming stripped 1 base from V and 3 bases from J, with 9 bases between. Germline-derived CDR1 and CDR2 are GTSNPN and SVGIG (reference sequence). CDR3 length equals 14 residues. CDR3 nucleotide sequence: TGTGCCTGGAGTGAAAGACCACACACCGGGGAGCTGTTTTTT. It encodes CAWSERPHTGELFF.

This clonotype was observed a handful of times. The chain couples TRBV7-9 to TRBJ2-5, with D maybe TRBD2 (5 bases). Per the germline V gene, CDR1 is SEHNR and CDR2 is FQNEAQ (reference sequence). Trimming shortened V by 5 bases and J by 3 bases, and 13 bases separated the two germline ends. There are 14 residues in the CDR3. The CDR3 DNA follows: TGTGCCAGCAGCCCGGGAAATTTGAAAGAGACCCAGTACTTC. The encoded protein is CASSPGNLKETQYF.

This clonotype was observed at least ten times. The chain joins TRBV7-9 to TRBJ2-5, with TRBD2 matching 8 bases. Unmatched junction bases numbered 11, after V lost 5 bases and J lost 0 bases. Germline CDR1 is SEHNR and CDR2 is FQNEAQ (reference sequence). This CDR3 has 17 residues. CDR3 region: CASSAPPASGYQETQYF. In DNA form, the CDR3 reads TGTGCCAGCAGCGCCCCCCCGGCTAGCGGGTACCAAGAGACCCAGTACTTC.

The chain uses TRBV20-1 and TRBJ1-2; D not certain. Trimming removed 5 bases at V and 8 bases at J, with 9 bases between. Looked up from germline, CDR1 is DFQATT and CDR2 is SNEGSKA (reference sequence). This CDR3 is 10 amino acids long. The CDR3 protein is CSAGERGYTF. Here the CDR3 DNA reads TGCAGTGCTGGTGAGAGGGGCTACACCTTC.

This clonotype turned up a few times. The CDR3 loop is CASSLKVTGTEAFF. The CDR3 DNA follows: TGTGCCAGCAGCTTAAAAGTGACAGGAACTGAAGCTTTCTTT. The chain uses TRBV11-1 and TRBJ1-1, with D perhaps TRBD1 (6 bases). Looked up from germline, CDR1 is SGHAT and CDR2 is FQDESV (reference sequence). V lost 2 bases and J lost 5, with 12 bases in between. The length of the CDR3 is 14 residues.

This clonotype was observed at least ten times. The V gene is TRBV6-5, the J gene TRBJ1-1; perhaps TRBD1 as D (5 bases). With 4 bases removed from V and 2 bases from J, the gap between germline ends came to 11 bases. The CDR3 is 14 residues long. Germline V gene lookup returns CDR1 MNHEY and CDR2 SVGAGI. The CDR3 region has the DNA TGTGCCAGCAGTTTAGGGGACGGTAACACTGAAGCTTTCTTT. It yields the protein CASSLGDGNTEAFF.

V usage is TRBV7-9 and J usage is TRBJ1-2, with TRBD1 matching 7 bases. V shed 3 bases, J shed 0 bases, and the junction held 7 bases outside the gene matches. Germline CDR1 and CDR2: SEHNR and FQNEAQ (reference sequence). The CDR3 contains 16 residues. The DNA for the CDR3 is TGTGCCAGCAGCTTTCCGGGGACAGCCTCTAACTATGGCTACACCTTC. This translates into CASSFPGTASNYGYTF.

This clonotype turned up a few times. This chain connects TRBV5-4 to TRBJ2-6; D gene unclear. The CDR3 covers 16 residues. From germline, CDR1 is SGHNT and CDR2 YYREEE (reference sequence). V was clipped by 2 bases and J by 0 bases, with 9 bases between them. The CDR3 protein is CASSFRRLSGANVLTF. As DNA, the CDR3 is TGTGCCAGCAGCTTCCGTCGCCTCTCTGGGGCCAACGTCCTGACTTTC.

This clonotype was counted a few times. The chain has TRBV7-6 and TRBJ1-1; D ambiguous. CDR1 and CDR2 (germline): SGHVS, FNYEAQ. The CDR3 spans 17 residues. V shed 4 bases and J shed 0 bases, with 18 bases lying between them. The CDR3 DNA follows: TGTGCCAGCAGCTCCACGGATTCCGGTTTGGTGAACACTGAAGCTTTCTTT. Protein product: CASSSTDSGLVNTEAFF. Variable domain in full (rest from reference TRBV7-6 and TRBJ1-1): GAGVSQSPRYKVTKRGQDVALRCDPISGHVSLYWYRQALGQGPEFLTYFNYEAQQDKSGLPNDRFSAERPEGSISTLTIQRTEQRDSAMYRCASSSTDSGLVNTEAFFGQGTRLTVV.